Sequencing of this T cell receptor beta chain was carried out in a study of technical replicates of blood from a few donors. The germline CDR1 and CDR2 sequences are SNHLY and FYNNEI. With 5 bases clipped from V and 6 bases from J, the junction kept 9 bases outside the gene matches. The CDR3 covers 16 residues. TCRdb's copy holds only in-frame clones and misses some; the assay was immunoSEQ multiplex PCR. The table has 65,000 to 95,000 clones, over 80% seen once. The V gene is TRBV2, the J gene TRBJ2-3; 12 nucleotides match TRBD1. Input material: T cells isolated from PBMCs. The sequence was obtained from a human donor in good health. The CDR3 loop reads CASSTSRDRGLDTQYF. CDR3 sequence (DNA): TGTGCCAGCAGTACTTCCCGGGACAGGGGGCTGGATACGCAGTATTTT.